The text below deals with one TCR beta chain. These data are taken from a study of blood T cell repertoires in COVID-19. Under the authors' procedure: Amplification of reference gene primers was used by the study to estimate nucleated cell counts. Method: immunoSEQ multiplex PCR; TCRdb's copy keeps in-frame clones and lacks some. V, J and clone size are taken as reported in that table, and D and trimming were inferred from the DNA itself. Counted here are fewer than 250,000 clones, roughly four fifths occurring once; the ten biggest clones make up over 9.5%. Sequencing was performed on peripheral blood. This TCR was sampled from a woman aged 40 to 55 with acute or convalescent COVID-19.

The CDR3 bases are TGCGCCAGCAGTGACACAACAAACACTGAAGCTTTCTTT. It yields the protein CASSDTTNTEAFF. The rearrangement uses TRBV10-2 and TRBJ1-1; D is undetermined. Trimming took 3 bases from V and 2 from J, leaving 7 bases between them. Germline V gene sequence: CDR1 WSHSY, CDR2 SAAADI. The CDR3 consists of 13 residues.